The 24 T cell receptor beta chains below come from one sample, sequenced in a study of neurological immune-mediated disorders. One entry per CDR3 protein, called by TCRdb with MiXCR from the 5' RACE reads. The table records around 38,000 distinct CDR3 sequences, about 14% of them present only once. The sample was CD4+ T cells from blood. These receptors all stem from a woman aged 60-75 years with HTLV-1-associated myelopathy (HAM/TSP).

This clonotype was seen ten or more times. The V gene is TRBV6-5, the J gene TRBJ2-2, with D perhaps matching TRBD2 (5 bases). CDR3 length: 13 amino acids. The V end lost 5 bases, the J end lost 7 bases, and 11 bases lay between the germline ends. Germline V gives CDR1 MNHEY, CDR2 SVGAGI. CDR3 in amino acids: CASSQLRGGELFF. The CDR3 nucleotides are TGTGCCAGCAGTCAACTTCGGGGCGGGGAGCTGTTTTTT.

The genes are TRBV6-1 and TRBJ1-1; unclear D gene. Germline V gene lookup returns CDR1 MNHNS and CDR2 SASEGT. Deletions cut 6 bases from V and 5 bases from J, with 19 bases between. The CDR3 contains 15 residues. CDR3 in amino acids: CASREATGKETEAFF. For the CDR3, the DNA is TGTGCCAGCAGGGAGGCGACGGGAAAGGAAACTGAAGCTTTCTTT.

This clonotype was observed a handful of times. An end of the junction does not agree with germline; a read error may underlie this. V and J are TRBV10-3 and TRBJ2-3; D is uncertain. Germline V gives CDR1 ENHRY, CDR2 SYGVKD. The CDR3 covers 15 residues. The CDR3 region has the DNA TGTGTCATCAGTGAGCAACAGAGCCAAACAGATACGCAGTATTTT. Translating gives CVISEQQSQTDTQYF.

This clonotype appeared many times. The gene calls are TRBV7-9 and TRBJ2-7; D is perhaps TRBD1 (5 bases). This CDR3 has 17 residues. Trimming removed 3 bases from V and 0 bases from J, with 18 bases in between. The germline V gene encodes CDR1 SEHNR and CDR2 FQNEAQ (reference sequence). The CDR3 sequence is CASSFPREGASSYEQYF. The CDR3 DNA follows: TGTGCCAGCAGCTTCCCCAGGGAAGGCGCCTCCTCCTACGAGCAGTACTTC.

This CDR3 reads CASSLGQGAFYNEQFF. In nucleotides, the CDR3 is TGTGCCAGCAGCCTAGGGCAGGGGGCTTTCTACAATGAGCAGTTCTTC. This chain joins TRBV6-2 or TRBV6-3 and TRBJ2-1; 8 bases fit TRBD1. V was clipped by 6 bases and J by 3 bases; unmatched bases: 10. The germline CDR1 and CDR2 sequences are MNHEY and SVGEGT. The CDR3 is 16 amino acids.

This clonotype was detected many times. The chain links TRBV12-3 or TRBV12-4 to TRBJ1-5; D is possibly TRBD1 (5 bases). The CDR3 covers 14 residues. V was cut by 7 bases and J by 7 bases, with 17 bases left in between. The CDR3 DNA sequence: TGTGCCAGCACCGAGGGAGGGGATAGACAGCCCCAGCATTTT. Residues: CASTEGGDRQPQHF.

This clonotype was observed many times. The junction departs from germline at one end; a sequencing error may be responsible. The chain carries TRBV7-7 and TRBJ1-5; D is ambiguous. The CDR3 runs to 13 residues. Germline V gene lookup returns CDR1 SSHAT and CDR2 FNYEAQ (reference sequence). Here the CDR3 DNA reads TGTGCTAGCAGCTTATCGGACGATCAGCCCCAGCATTTT. Protein product: CASSLSDDQPQHF.

This clonotype came up many times. This rearrangement joins TRBV29-1 to TRBJ2-2; 11 nucleotides align to TRBD1. CDR3 length: 15 residues. The germline CDR1 and CDR2 sequences are SQVTM and ANQGSEA. J lost 2 bases, V lost 7 bases, and 6 bases had no gene match. The CDR3 is CSAHGQGANTGELFF. The CDR3 nucleotides read TGCAGCGCCCACGGACAGGGGGCAAACACCGGGGAGCTGTTTTTT.

The table lists this clonotype with many counts. V gene TRBV10-3 combines with J gene TRBJ2-7, with 9 bases lining up with TRBD2. Germline trimming cut 2 bases from V and 0 bases from J; bases unmatched to any gene: 5. This CDR3 is 16 amino acids long. Germline CDR1 and CDR2: ENHRY and SYGVKD. CDR3 protein: CAISEPGLAFSYEQYF. CDR3 coding DNA: TGTGCCATCAGTGAGCCGGGACTAGCCTTCTCCTACGAGCAGTACTTC.

This clonotype was recorded at least ten times. The V gene is TRBV6-2 or TRBV6-3, the J gene TRBJ1-6, with D perhaps matching TRBD1 (6 bases). Per germline, CDR1 MNHEY and CDR2 SVGEGT. The length of the CDR3 is 15 residues. V was trimmed by 5 bases and J by 7 bases, leaving 15 bases between them. The DNA of the CDR3 is TGTGCCAGCAGTGAAGGACAGATTAAAAATTCACCCCTCCACTTT. It codes for CASSEGQIKNSPLHF.

This sequence joins TRBV5-8 and TRBJ1-2; 12 nucleotides match TRBD1. The CDR3 consists of 16 residues. The V and J ends lost 4 bases and 7 bases, in that order; junction bases with no gene match: 11. Germline V CDR1 and CDR2: SGHTS, YDEGEE. CDR3 residues: CASSRMPGQGARGYTF. The CDR3 DNA is TGTGCCAGCAGCCGGATGCCGGGACAGGGGGCGCGTGGCTACACCTTC.

This clonotype was counted many times. J is TRBJ1-2 and V is TRBV5-1; 9 nucleotides match TRBD1. There are 15 residues in the CDR3. Trimming at V came to 4 bases and at J to 6 bases, leaving 10 bases not matched to a gene. CDR1 is SGHRS and CDR2 is YFSETQ in the germline V gene. The CDR3 DNA is TGCGCCAGCAGCCTTTTACAGGGGGCGCAGGATGGCTACACCTTC. This encodes CASSLLQGAQDGYTF.

Ten or more counts support this clonotype. CDR3 loop: CASSLGFRGQGTEAFF. The CDR3 bases are TGTGCCAGCAGCTTGGGTTTCAGGGGGCAAGGGACTGAAGCTTTCTTT. The chain links TRBV11-2 to TRBJ1-1; 8 positions match TRBD1. CDR1 and CDR2 from the germline V gene are SGHAT and FQNNGV. The junction had 11 bases not matched to a gene; V was cut back by 3 bases and J by 5 bases. CDR3 length: 16 amino acids.

This clonotype was observed many times. The chain uses TRBV9 and TRBJ2-3; 8 positions match TRBD2. Germline loops: CDR1 SGDLS, CDR2 YYNGEE. With V trimmed by 2 bases and J by 4 bases, 9 bases remained unmatched. The CDR3 runs to 16 residues. CDR3 protein: CASSVDSGAVPDTQYF. Here the CDR3 DNA reads TGTGCCAGCAGCGTCGATAGCGGGGCGGTCCCAGATACGCAGTATTTT.

This clonotype was detected many times. The chain's CDR3 is CASSLTPNTEAFF. Here the CDR3 DNA reads TGTGCCAGCAGCCTGACACCGAACACTGAAGCTTTCTTT. This chain connects TRBV3-1 to TRBJ1-1; D gene unclear. This CDR3 spans 13 amino acids. Germline V lookup: CDR1 LGHDT, CDR2 YNNKEL (reference sequence). The V end lost 4 bases, the J end lost 1 base, and 7 bases lay between the germline ends.

The DNA of the CDR3 is TGTGCCAGCACCGACGGGATAACTGAAGCTTTCTTT. Amino acid sequence: CASTDGITEAFF. The gene calls are TRBV7-9 and TRBJ1-1; D not certain. This CDR3 has 12 residues. Trimming took 7 bases from V and 5 from J, leaving 11 bases between them. CDR1 and CDR2 from the germline V gene are SEHNR and FQNEAQ (reference sequence).

Note on this clonotype: This may stem from a read error, because a much larger clone lies one nucleotide away. This rearrangement joins TRBV7-8 to TRBJ1-5; no reliable D call. V was clipped by 0 bases and J by 7 bases, with 10 bases between them. Germline V gene data show CDR1 as SGHVS and CDR2 as FQNEAQ. CDR3 length: 14 residues. CDR3 in DNA: TGTGCCAGCAGCTTAGCAGATGGAGACCAGCCCCAGCATTTT. This codes for CASSLADGDQPQHF.

At least ten counts were recorded for this clonotype. V and J are TRBV6-5 and TRBJ1-2; D ambiguous. CDR3 length: 14 amino acids. V lost 0 bases to trimming and J lost 4 bases, with 9 bases between them. The germline gives CDR1 MNHEY, CDR2 SVGAGI. The CDR3 loop is CASSYSRTAYGYTF. The CDR3 DNA sequence: TGTGCCAGCAGTTACTCACGGACCGCCTATGGCTACACCTTC.

This clonotype was seen ten or more times. This rearrangement joins TRBV20-1 to TRBJ2-3; D is uncertain. The CDR3 loop spans 15 amino acids. The V end was cut by 6 bases, the J end by 2 bases, with 18 bases between. Germline CDR1 and CDR2: DFQATT and SNEGSKA (reference sequence). Here the CDR3 reads CSAHPEGWDTDTQYF. The DNA of the CDR3 is TGCAGTGCCCACCCTGAAGGGTGGGACACAGATACGCAGTATTTT.

This clonotype has ten or more counts. The rearrangement links TRBV5-1 to TRBJ1-1, with 7 bases that match TRBD1. CDR1 SGHRS and CDR2 YFSETQ come from the germline V gene. CDR3 length: 14 amino acids. The trim removed 0 bases at V and 7 bases at J, leaving 6 bases unmatched. The CDR3 sequence: CASSLEGATGEAFF. The CDR3 nucleotides read TGCGCCAGCAGCTTGGAGGGGGCGACGGGTGAAGCTTTCTTT. The variable domain in full, completed from reference TRBV5-1 and TRBJ1-1, reads KAGVTQTPRYLIKTRGQQVTLSCSPISGHRSVSWYQQTPGQGLQFLFEYFSETQRNKGNFPGRFSGRQFSNSRSEMNVSTLELGDSALYLCASSLEGATGEAFFGQGTRLTVV.

Relative to its sample, this clonotype is medium-sized. The chain joins TRBV15 to TRBJ1-1; D might be TRBD1 (6 bases). This CDR3 is 14 amino acids long. Looked up from germline, CDR1 is LNHNV and CDR2 is YYDKDF (reference sequence). V lost 4 bases and J 8 bases, leaving 17 bases between the germline ends. The CDR3 spells CATSTRRTDREAFF. The DNA for the CDR3 is TGTGCCACCAGCACCCGACGAACCGACAGGGAAGCTTTCTTT.

This clonotype was seen repeatedly, ten times or more. The rearrangement uses TRBV5-1 and TRBJ1-1; D unclear. This CDR3 comprises 15 residues. The germline V gene has CDR1 SGHRS and CDR2 YFSETQ. V was trimmed by 0 bases and J by 4 bases, leaving 13 bases between them. The chain's CDR3 is CASSLDGRSATEAFF. CDR3 coding DNA: TGCGCCAGCAGCTTGGATGGCAGATCTGCCACTGAAGCTTTCTTT.

This clonotype has ten or more counts. This chain connects TRBV6-5 to TRBJ1-5, with 8 nucleotides matching TRBD1. J was trimmed by 3 bases and V by 2 bases; bases with no gene match: 12. The germline V gene encodes CDR1 MNHEY and CDR2 SVGAGI. This CDR3 has 18 amino acids. CDR3 loop: CASSYRGTGAWNNQPQHF. The CDR3 nucleotides are TGTGCCAGCAGTTACAGGGGGACAGGAGCGTGGAACAATCAGCCCCAGCATTTT.

This clonotype was picked up many times. This chain connects TRBV5-1 to TRBJ2-4, with D maybe TRBD1 (5 bases). This CDR3 region has 19 residues. V was cut by 0 bases and J by 1 base, with 20 bases left in between. Germline loops: CDR1 SGHRS, CDR2 YFSETQ. CDR3 protein: CASSLDQFLGPLAKNIQYF. The CDR3 DNA follows: TGCGCCAGCAGCTTGGACCAGTTTCTGGGGCCCCTGGCCAAAAACATTCAGTACTTC.